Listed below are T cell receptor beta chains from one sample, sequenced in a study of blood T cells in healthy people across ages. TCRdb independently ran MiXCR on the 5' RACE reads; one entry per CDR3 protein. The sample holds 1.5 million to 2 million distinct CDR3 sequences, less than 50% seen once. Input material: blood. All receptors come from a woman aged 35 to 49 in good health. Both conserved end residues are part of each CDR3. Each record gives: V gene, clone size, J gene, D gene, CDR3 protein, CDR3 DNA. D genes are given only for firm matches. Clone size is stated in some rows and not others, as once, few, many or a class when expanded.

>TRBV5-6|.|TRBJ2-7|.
CARSLEVISYEQYF
TGTGCCCGCAGCTTGGAAGTCATCTCCTACGAGCAGTACTTC
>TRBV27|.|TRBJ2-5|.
CASRSPGTEETQYF
TGTGCCAGCAGATCCCCAGGGACCGAAGAGACCCAGTACTTC
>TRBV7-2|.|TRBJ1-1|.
CASSSQTGLGTEAFF
TGTGCCAGCAGCTCACAAACAGGGTTGGGCACTGAAGCTTTCTTT
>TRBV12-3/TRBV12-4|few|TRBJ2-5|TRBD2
CASSFGTSYFETQYF
TGTGCCAGCAGTTTTGGGACTAGCTACTTCGAGACCCAGTACTTC
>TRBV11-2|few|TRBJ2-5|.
CASSLWGSHETQYF
TGTGCCAGCAGCTTATGGGGAAGCCATGAGACCCAGTACTTC
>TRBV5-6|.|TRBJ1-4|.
CASRGRGDGGKLFF
TGTGCCAGCAGGGGTAGAGGGGATGGTGGAAAACTGTTTTTT
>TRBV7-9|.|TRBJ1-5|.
CASSFDSLHQPQHF
TGTGCCAGCAGCTTTGACAGCCTACATCAGCCCCAGCATTTT
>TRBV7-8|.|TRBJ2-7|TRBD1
CASSFSPGQGYEQYF
TGTGCCAGCAGCTTCAGTCCGGGACAGGGCTACGAGCAGTACTTC
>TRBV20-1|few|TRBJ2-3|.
CSAGRPGGRRTDTQYF
TGCAGTGCTGGCCGCCCCGGGGGACGGCGCACAGATACGCAGTATTTT
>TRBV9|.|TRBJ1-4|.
CASSVAPDEKLFF
TGTGCCAGCAGCGTAGCTCCCGATGAAAAACTGTTTTTT
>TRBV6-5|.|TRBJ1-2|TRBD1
CASSYNGQGSGYTF
TGTGCCAGCAGTTACAACGGACAGGGCAGTGGCTACACCTTC